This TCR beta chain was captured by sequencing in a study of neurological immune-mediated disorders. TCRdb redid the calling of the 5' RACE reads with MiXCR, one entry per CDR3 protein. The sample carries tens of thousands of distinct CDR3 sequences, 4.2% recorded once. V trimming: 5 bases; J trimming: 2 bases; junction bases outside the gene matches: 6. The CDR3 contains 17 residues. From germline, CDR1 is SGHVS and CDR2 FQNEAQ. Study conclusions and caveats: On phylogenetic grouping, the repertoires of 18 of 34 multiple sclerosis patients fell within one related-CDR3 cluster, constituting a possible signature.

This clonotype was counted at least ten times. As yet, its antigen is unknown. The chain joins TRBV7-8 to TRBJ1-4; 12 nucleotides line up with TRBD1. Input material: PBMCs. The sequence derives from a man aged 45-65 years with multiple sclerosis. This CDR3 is CASSTGTGGATNEKLFF. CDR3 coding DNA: TGTGCCAGCAGCACCGGGACAGGGGGCGCGACTAATGAAAAACTGTTTTTT.